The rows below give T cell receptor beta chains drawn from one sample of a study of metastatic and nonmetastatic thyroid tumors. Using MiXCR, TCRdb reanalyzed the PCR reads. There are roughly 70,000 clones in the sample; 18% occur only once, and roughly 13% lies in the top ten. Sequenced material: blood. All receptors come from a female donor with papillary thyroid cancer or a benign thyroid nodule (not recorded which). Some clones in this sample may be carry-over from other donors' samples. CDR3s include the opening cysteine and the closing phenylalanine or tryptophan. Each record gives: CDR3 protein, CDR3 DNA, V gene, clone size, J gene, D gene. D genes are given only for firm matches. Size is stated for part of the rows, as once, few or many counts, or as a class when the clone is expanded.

CASSQDWGSPLHF,TGCGCCAGCAGCCAAGACTGGGGGTCACCCCTCCACTTT,TRBV4-1,NA,TRBJ1-6,NA
CASEGGTNGYTF,TGCGCCAGCGAGGGGGGGACGAATGGCTACACCTTC,TRBV5-1,many,TRBJ1-2,NA
CASSFLRELYF,TGTGCCAGCAGCTTCCTCCGGGAGCTGTATTTT,TRBV11-3,many,TRBJ1-3,NA
CSARDSGRAVYEQYF,TGCAGTGCTAGAGATAGCGGGAGGGCGGTCTACGAGCAGTACTTC,TRBV20-1,many,TRBJ2-7,TRBD2
CASSPWGSPNNEQFF,TGTGCCAGCAGCCCGTGGGGGAGTCCGAACAATGAGCAGTTCTTC,TRBV3-1,many,TRBJ2-1,NA
CASSPGPGRGNIQYF,TGTGCCAGCAGCCCGGGGCCAGGACGGGGAAACATTCAGTACTTC,TRBV11-2,many,TRBJ2-4,NA
CASRMDNQPQHF,TGTGCCAGCAGGATGGACAATCAGCCCCAGCATTTT,TRBV2,few,TRBJ1-5,NA
CASILMSYSYNEQFF,TGTGCCAGCATTCTAATGAGCTACTCCTACAATGAGCAGTTCTTC,TRBV9,many,TRBJ2-1,NA
CASSFGTSEETQYF,TGTGCCAGCAGCTTCGGGACTAGCGAAGAGACCCAGTACTTC,TRBV5-6,NA,TRBJ2-5,TRBD2
CSGTRNQETQYF,TGCAGTGGCACACGGAACCAAGAGACCCAGTACTTC,TRBV20-1,NA,TRBJ2-5,NA
CATSPGLPETQYF,TGTGCCACCTCCCCGGGGCTCCCAGAGACCCAGTACTTC,TRBV2,many,TRBJ2-5,NA
CASSFSRDRAGTDTQYF,TGCGCCAGCAGCTTCTCCCGGGACAGGGCCGGCACAGATACGCAGTATTTT,TRBV5-1,many,TRBJ2-3,TRBD1
CASSISVVPVYEQYF,TGTGCCAGTAGTATTTCGGTTGTGCCCGTCTACGAGCAGTACTTC,TRBV19,few,TRBJ2-7,NA
CSARDGSGRSEQFF,TGCAGTGCTAGAGATGGAAGCGGGAGATCTGAGCAGTTCTTC,TRBV20-1,NA,TRBJ2-1,TRBD2
CASSGGPGQVNQPQHF,TGCGCCAGCAGCGGAGGGCCGGGACAGGTTAATCAGCCCCAGCATTTT,TRBV4-1,once,TRBJ1-5,TRBD1
CASSLGGDSRGYTF,TGTGCCAGCAGCTTAGGTGGGGACAGCCGTGGCTACACCTTC,TRBV7-2,many,TRBJ1-2,TRBD1
CASSPLAGGINEQFF,TGTGCCAGCAGCCCCCTAGCGGGTGGGATCAATGAGCAGTTCTTC,TRBV28,NA,TRBJ2-1,TRBD2
CASSFGGSDTQYF,TGTGCCAGTAGCTTCGGGGGGTCCGATACGCAGTATTTT,TRBV19,NA,TRBJ2-3,TRBD2
CASSLALVTGELFF,TGTGCCAGCAGTTTAGCGCTGGTCACCGGGGAGCTGTTCTTT,TRBV12-3/TRBV12-4,NA,TRBJ2-2,NA
CASSQGHSNQPQHF,TGCGCCAGCAGCCAAGGACATAGCAATCAGCCCCAGCATTTT,TRBV4-1,NA,TRBJ1-5,NA
CASSEGRVYVRGYTF,TGTGCCAGCAGTGAGGGTCGGGTATACGTTCGTGGCTACACCTTC,TRBV6-4,few,TRBJ1-2,NA
CASSLLAGDGLDEQFF,TGTGCCAGCAGTTTACTAGCGGGAGATGGTCTGGATGAGCAGTTCTTC,TRBV28,many,TRBJ2-1,TRBD2
CASSLLKTDTQYF,TGTGCCAGCAGTTTATTGAAGACAGATACGCAGTATTTT,TRBV27,many,TRBJ2-3,NA
CASSLRLEYEQYF,TGTGCCAGCAGCCTAAGATTAGAATACGAGCAGTACTTC,TRBV3-1,few,TRBJ2-7,NA
CASSLGLGAGTDTQYF,TGTGCCAGCAGCTTAGGGTTGGGGGCGGGCACAGATACGCAGTATTTT,TRBV7-3,NA,TRBJ2-3,NA
CASSLGGNTDTQYF,TGTGCCAGCAGCCTTGGGGGGAACACAGATACGCAGTATTTT,TRBV11-2,NA,TRBJ2-3,NA
CSARDRPSSYEQYF,TGCAGTGCTAGAGATCGGCCCTCTTCCTACGAGCAGTACTTC,TRBV20-1,many,TRBJ2-7,NA
CASSEPGTVQGADGYTF,TGTGCCAGCAGTGAACCGGGGACGGTACAGGGGGCCGATGGCTACACCTTC,TRBV25-1,many,TRBJ1-2,TRBD1
CASAGGGSSTGELFF,TGTGCCAGCGCAGGAGGCGGTTCGAGCACCGGGGAGCTGTTTTTT,TRBV7-8,NA,TRBJ2-2,NA
CASSGGSSYNEQFF,TGCGCCAGCAGTGGCGGGAGCTCCTACAATGAGCAGTTCTTC,TRBV10-1,many,TRBJ2-1,TRBD2
CASSFGVGSGNTIYF,TGTGCCAGCAGCTTTGGGGTAGGCTCTGGAAACACCATATATTTT,TRBV7-2,many,TRBJ1-3,NA
CATSERPGLRGTGELFF,TGTGCCACCAGTGAGCGCCCGGGCCTCCGGGGGACCGGGGAGCTGTTTTTT,TRBV24-1,many,TRBJ2-2,NA
CASMGGQASSYEQYF,TGTGCCAGCATGGGGGGACAGGCCAGCTCCTACGAGCAGTACTTC,TRBV28,many,TRBJ2-7,TRBD1
CACQFLRLAGGFSTGNEQFF,TGTGCCTGCCAGTTTCTGCGACTAGCGGGAGGTTTCTCTACAGGCAATGAGCAGTTCTTC,TRBV30,NA,TRBJ2-1,TRBD2
CASSILADTKNIQYF,TGTGCCAGCAGTATCCTGGCGGACACTAAAAACATTCAGTACTTC,TRBV6-1,many,TRBJ2-4,NA
CASSLGPGEKLFF,TGCGCCAGCAGCTTGGGCCCGGGTGAAAAACTGTTTTTT,TRBV5-1,many,TRBJ1-4,NA
CASSTLAIAGGPKEQFF,TGTGCCAGTAGTACCCTTGCGATAGCGGGAGGGCCTAAGGAGCAGTTCTTC,TRBV19,NA,TRBJ2-1,TRBD2
CSAREPPFSTDTQYF,TGCAGTGCTAGAGAACCGCCTTTCAGCACAGATACGCAGTATTTT,TRBV20-1,many,TRBJ2-3,NA
CASIVAEAFF,TGTGCCAGCATCGTCGCTGAAGCTTTCTTT,TRBV2,many,TRBJ1-1,NA
CATSRDKQEKLFF,TGTGCCACCAGCAGAGATAAGCAGGAAAAACTGTTTTTT,TRBV15,NA,TRBJ1-4,NA
CASSPPSAGSSYNEQFF,TGTGCCAGCTCACCACCGTCAGCGGGTAGCTCCTACAATGAGCAGTTCTTC,TRBV18,NA,TRBJ2-1,NA
CSVVLADTYEQYF,TGCAGCGTTGTTTTAGCAGATACCTACGAGCAGTACTTC,TRBV29-1,many,TRBJ2-7,NA
CASSQTQGVGNTIYF,TGTGCCAGCAGCCAAACACAGGGGGTAGGAAACACCATATATTTT,TRBV3-1,many,TRBJ1-3,TRBD1
CSVGGGNRGQNYGYTF,TGCAGCGTTGGTGGCGGAAACAGGGGACAGAACTATGGCTACACCTTC,TRBV29-1,many,TRBJ1-2,TRBD1
CSARPGGAGEPEQYF,TGCAGTGCTAGGCCTGGGGGAGCGGGAGAACCCGAGCAGTACTTC,TRBV20-1,NA,TRBJ2-7,TRBD2
CASSPQGWGGPEAFF,TGTGCCAGCTCACCTCAGGGGTGGGGGGGGCCTGAAGCTTTCTTT,TRBV18,many,TRBJ1-1,NA
CASSQTAQGGRAEAFF,TGCGCCAGCAGCCAAACGGCACAGGGCGGTCGCGCAGAAGCTTTCTTT,TRBV4-1,many,TRBJ1-1,NA
CSARRQVPPQYF,TGCAGTGCTAGGAGACAGGTCCCCCCGCAGTACTTC,TRBV20-1,many,TRBJ2-7,NA
CASSLEFNQPQHF,TGTGCCAGCAGCTTAGAGTTCAATCAGCCCCAGCATTTT,TRBV11-2,many,TRBJ1-5,NA
CAISEFPREKLFF,TGTGCCATCAGTGAGTTCCCTCGTGAAAAACTGTTTTTT,TRBV10-3,many,TRBJ1-4,NA
CASSWDRGRPTDTQYF,TGCGCCAGCAGCTGGGACAGGGGGAGGCCTACAGATACGCAGTATTTT,TRBV5-1,many,TRBJ2-3,TRBD1
CAWGGSGSSTDTQYF,TGTGCCTGGGGGGGTAGCGGGAGTAGCACAGATACGCAGTATTTT,TRBV30,many,TRBJ2-3,TRBD2
CASSLSHRGRLGEQFF,TGTGCCAGCAGCTTAAGCCACAGGGGCCGGTTGGGTGAGCAGTTCTTC,TRBV7-3,many,TRBJ2-1,TRBD1
CASSYRVEDTQYF,TGTGCCAGCAGTTACAGGGTGGAAGATACGCAGTATTTT,TRBV6-6,NA,TRBJ2-3,NA
CASSLSGVNEQFF,TGTGCCAGCAGTTTATCTGGGGTCAATGAGCAGTTCTTC,TRBV27,many,TRBJ2-1,NA
CASSPPRTGSSYEQYF,TGTGCCAGCAGCCCCCCCCGGACAGGCTCCTCCTACGAGCAGTACTTC,TRBV3-1,many,TRBJ2-7,TRBD1
CASSVGGFDEQYF,TGTGCCAGCAGCGTTGGCGGGTTCGACGAGCAGTACTTC,TRBV9,many,TRBJ2-7,NA
CASSPRDGAYEQYF,TGTGCCAGCAGTCCGCGGGACGGTGCCTACGAGCAGTACTTC,TRBV6-1,few,TRBJ2-7,NA
CASSNQLAGPYNYQFF,TGTGCCAGCAGCAACCAACTAGCGGGACCTTACAATTATCAGTTCTTC,TRBV27,few,TRBJ2-1,TRBD2
CASSLDSSGARIVNTEAFF,TGTGCCAGCAGCTTAGACTCCTCTGGTGCACGTATCGTGAACACTGAAGCTTTCTTT,TRBV13,many,TRBJ1-1,NA